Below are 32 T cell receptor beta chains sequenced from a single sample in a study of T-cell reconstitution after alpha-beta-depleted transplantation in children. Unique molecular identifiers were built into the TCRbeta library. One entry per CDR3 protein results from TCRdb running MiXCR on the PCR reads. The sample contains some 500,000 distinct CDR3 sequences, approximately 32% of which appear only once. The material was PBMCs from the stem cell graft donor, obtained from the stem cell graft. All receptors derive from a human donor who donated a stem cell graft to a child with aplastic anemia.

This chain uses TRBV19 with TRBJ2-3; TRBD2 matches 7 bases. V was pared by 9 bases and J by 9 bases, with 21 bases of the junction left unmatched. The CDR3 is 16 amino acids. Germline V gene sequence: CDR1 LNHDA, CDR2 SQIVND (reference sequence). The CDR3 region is CASNPAGLGPAGTQYF. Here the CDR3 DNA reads TGTGCCAGCAATCCAGCGGGGTTGGGGCCGGCGGGGACGCAGTATTTT. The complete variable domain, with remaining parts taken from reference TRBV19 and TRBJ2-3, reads DGGITQSPKYLFRKEGQNVTLSCEQNLNHDAMYWYRQDPGQGLRLIYYSQIVNDFQKGDIAEGYSVSREKKESFPLTVTSAQKNPTAFYLCASNPAGLGPAGTQYFGPGTRLTVL.

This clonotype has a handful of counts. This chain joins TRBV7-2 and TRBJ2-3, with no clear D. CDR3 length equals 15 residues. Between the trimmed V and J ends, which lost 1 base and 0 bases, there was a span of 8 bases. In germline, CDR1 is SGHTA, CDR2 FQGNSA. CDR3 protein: CASSLVAQSTDTQYF. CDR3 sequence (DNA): TGTGCCAGCAGCTTAGTTGCCCAGAGCACAGATACGCAGTATTTT.

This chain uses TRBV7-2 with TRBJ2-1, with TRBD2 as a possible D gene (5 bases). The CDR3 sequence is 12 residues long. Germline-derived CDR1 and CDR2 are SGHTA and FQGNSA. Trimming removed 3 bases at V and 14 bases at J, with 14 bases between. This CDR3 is CASSFLASQKFF. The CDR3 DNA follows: TGTGCCAGCAGCTTTTTAGCGAGTCAGAAGTTCTTC.

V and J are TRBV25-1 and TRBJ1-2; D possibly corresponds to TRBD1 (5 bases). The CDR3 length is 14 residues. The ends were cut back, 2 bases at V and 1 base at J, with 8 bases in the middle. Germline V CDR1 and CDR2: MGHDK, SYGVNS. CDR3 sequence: CASSERGVNYGYTF. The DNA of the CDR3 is TGTGCCAGCAGTGAACGAGGGGTTAACTATGGCTACACCTTC.

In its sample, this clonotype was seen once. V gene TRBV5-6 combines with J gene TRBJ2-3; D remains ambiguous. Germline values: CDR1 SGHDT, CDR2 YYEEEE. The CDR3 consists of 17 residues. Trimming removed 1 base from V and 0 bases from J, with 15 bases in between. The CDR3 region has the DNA TGTGCCAGCAGCTTGCCGTGGGGAACTCCTAGCACAGATACGCAGTATTTT. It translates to CASSLPWGTPSTDTQYF.

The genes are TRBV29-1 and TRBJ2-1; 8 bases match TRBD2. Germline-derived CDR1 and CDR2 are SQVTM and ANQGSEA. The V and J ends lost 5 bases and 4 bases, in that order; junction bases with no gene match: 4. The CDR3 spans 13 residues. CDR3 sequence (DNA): TGCAGCGTTAAGCGCGGGAGGTACAATGAGCAGTTCTTC. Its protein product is CSVKRGRYNEQFF.

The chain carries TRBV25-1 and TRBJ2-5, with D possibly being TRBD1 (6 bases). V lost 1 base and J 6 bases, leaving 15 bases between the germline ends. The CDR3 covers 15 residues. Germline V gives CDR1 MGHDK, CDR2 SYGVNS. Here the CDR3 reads CASSESAGVGQTQYF. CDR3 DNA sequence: TGTGCCAGCAGTGAATCGGCAGGGGTTGGGCAGACCCAGTACTTC.

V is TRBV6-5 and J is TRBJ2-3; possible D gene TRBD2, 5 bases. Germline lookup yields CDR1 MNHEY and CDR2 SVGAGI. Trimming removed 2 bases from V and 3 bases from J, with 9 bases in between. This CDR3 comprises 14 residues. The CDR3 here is CASSYRDLTDTQYF. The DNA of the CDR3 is TGTGCCAGCAGTTACCGGGATCTGACAGATACGCAGTATTTT.

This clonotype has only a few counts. The CDR3 nucleotides are TGTGCCAGCAGCTTGAGGACCTCCTACGAGCAGTACGTC. Amino acid sequence: CASSLRTSYEQYV. This sequence joins TRBV5-5 and TRBJ2-7; D is unclear. Germline V gene lookup returns CDR1 SGHKS and CDR2 YYEKEE (reference sequence). Between the trimmed V and J ends, which lost 1 base and 0 bases, there was a span of 5 bases. The CDR3 length is 13 residues.

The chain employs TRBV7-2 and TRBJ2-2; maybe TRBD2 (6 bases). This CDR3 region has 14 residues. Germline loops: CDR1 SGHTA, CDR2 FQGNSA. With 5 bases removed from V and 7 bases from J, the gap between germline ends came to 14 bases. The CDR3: CASSAGPHSGELFF. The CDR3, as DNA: TGTGCCAGCAGCGCGGGACCCCATAGCGGGGAGCTGTTTTTT.

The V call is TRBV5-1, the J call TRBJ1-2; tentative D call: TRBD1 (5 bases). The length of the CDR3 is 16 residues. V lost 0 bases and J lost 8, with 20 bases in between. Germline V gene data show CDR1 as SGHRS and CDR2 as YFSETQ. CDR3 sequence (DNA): TGCGCCAGCAGCTTGGATAAAGGGACGAAGGGGAGAGGCTACACCTTC. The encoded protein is CASSLDKGTKGRGYTF.

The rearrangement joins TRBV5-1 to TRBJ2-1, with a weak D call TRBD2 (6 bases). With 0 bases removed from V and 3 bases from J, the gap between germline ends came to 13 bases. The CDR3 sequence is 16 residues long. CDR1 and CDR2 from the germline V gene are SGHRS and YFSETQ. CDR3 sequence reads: CASSLDLALDYNEQFF. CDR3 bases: TGCGCCAGCAGCTTGGATCTAGCGTTAGACTACAATGAGCAGTTCTTC. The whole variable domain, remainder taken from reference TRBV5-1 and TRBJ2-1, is KAGVTQTPRYLIKTRGQQVTLSCSPISGHRSVSWYQQTPGQGLQFLFEYFSETQRNKGNFPGRFSGRQFSNSRSEMNVSTLELGDSALYLCASSLDLALDYNEQFFGPGTRLTVL.

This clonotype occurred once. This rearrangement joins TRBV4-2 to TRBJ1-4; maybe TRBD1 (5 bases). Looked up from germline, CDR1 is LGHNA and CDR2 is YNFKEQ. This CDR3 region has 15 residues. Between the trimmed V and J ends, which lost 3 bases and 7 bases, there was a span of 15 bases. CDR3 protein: CASSQGRQEGEKLFF. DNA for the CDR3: TGTGCCAGCAGCCAGGGACGCCAAGAGGGTGAAAAACTGTTTTTT.

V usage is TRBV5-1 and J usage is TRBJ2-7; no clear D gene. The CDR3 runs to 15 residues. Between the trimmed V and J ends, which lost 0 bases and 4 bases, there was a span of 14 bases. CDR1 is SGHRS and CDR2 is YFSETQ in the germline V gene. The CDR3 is CASSLGHGRIYEQYV. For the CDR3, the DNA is TGCGCCAGCAGCTTGGGACACGGTCGTATATACGAGCAGTACGTC.

CDR3 sequence reads: CASSQLFENTEAFF. The DNA of the CDR3 is TGCGCCAGCAGCCAATTATTTGAGAACACTGAAGCTTTCTTT. The chain carries TRBV4-1 and TRBJ1-1, with D unresolved. V dropped 2 bases and J dropped 1 base, with 8 bases sitting between them. This CDR3 region has 14 residues. Germline V gene sequence: CDR1 MGHRA, CDR2 YSYEKL.

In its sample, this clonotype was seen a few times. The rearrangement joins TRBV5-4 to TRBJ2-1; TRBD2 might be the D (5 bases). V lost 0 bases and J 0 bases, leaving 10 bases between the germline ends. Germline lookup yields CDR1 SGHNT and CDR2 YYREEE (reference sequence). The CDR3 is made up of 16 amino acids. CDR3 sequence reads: CASSLGASSSYNEQFF. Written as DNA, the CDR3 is TGTGCCAGCAGCTTGGGGGCTAGCAGCTCCTACAATGAGCAGTTCTTC. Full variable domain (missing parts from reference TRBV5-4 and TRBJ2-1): ETGVTQSPTHLIKTRGQQVTLRCSSQSGHNTVSWYQQALGQGPQFIFQYYREEENGRGNFPPRFSGLQFPNYSSELNVNALELDDSALYLCASSLGASSSYNEQFFGPGTRLTVL.

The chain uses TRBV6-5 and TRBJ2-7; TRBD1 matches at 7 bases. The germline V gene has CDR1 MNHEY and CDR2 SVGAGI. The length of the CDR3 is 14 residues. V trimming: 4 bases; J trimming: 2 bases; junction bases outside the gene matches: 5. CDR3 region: CASSLTGSTYEQYF. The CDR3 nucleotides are TGTGCCAGCAGTTTGACAGGGTCAACCTACGAGCAGTACTTC.

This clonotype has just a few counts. The CDR3 sequence: CASSPTAVYGYTF. CDR3 sequence (DNA): TGTGCCAGCAGTCCGACAGCGGTCTATGGCTACACCTTC. The chain carries TRBV28 and TRBJ1-2, with D possibly TRBD1 on 5 matching bases. This CDR3 comprises 13 residues. Germline CDR1 reads MDHEN; CDR2 reads SYDVKM. V dropped 5 bases and J dropped 4 bases, with 11 bases sitting between them.

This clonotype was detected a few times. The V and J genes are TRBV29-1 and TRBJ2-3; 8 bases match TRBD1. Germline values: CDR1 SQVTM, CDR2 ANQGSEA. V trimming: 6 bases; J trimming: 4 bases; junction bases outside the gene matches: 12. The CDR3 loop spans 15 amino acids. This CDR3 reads CSVRTTGDGADTQYF. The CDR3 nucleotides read TGCAGCGTCAGAACGACAGGGGATGGTGCAGATACGCAGTATTTT.

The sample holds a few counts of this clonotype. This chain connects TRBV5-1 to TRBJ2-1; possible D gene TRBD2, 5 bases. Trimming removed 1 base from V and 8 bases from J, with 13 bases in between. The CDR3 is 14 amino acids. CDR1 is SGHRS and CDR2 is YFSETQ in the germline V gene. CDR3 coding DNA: TGCGCCAGCAGCTTGCTAGGAGGATTAGATGAGCAGTTCTTC. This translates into CASSLLGGLDEQFF.

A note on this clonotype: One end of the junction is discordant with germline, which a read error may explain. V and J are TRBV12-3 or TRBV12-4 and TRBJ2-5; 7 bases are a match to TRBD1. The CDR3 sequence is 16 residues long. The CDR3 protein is CASIPVGGLGFESQYF. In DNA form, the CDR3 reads TGTGCCAGCATTCCAGTAGGGGGCCTGGGGTTTGAGAGCCAGTACTTC.

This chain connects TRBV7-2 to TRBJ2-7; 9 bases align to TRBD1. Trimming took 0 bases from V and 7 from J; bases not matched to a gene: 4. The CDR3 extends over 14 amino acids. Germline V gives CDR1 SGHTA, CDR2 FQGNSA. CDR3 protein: CASSLAGQGEEQYF. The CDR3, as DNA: TGTGCCAGCAGCTTAGCGGGACAGGGTGAAGAGCAGTACTTC.

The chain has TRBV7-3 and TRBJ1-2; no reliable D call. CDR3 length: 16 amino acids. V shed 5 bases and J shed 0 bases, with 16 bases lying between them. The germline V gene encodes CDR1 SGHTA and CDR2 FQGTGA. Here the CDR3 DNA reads TGTGCCAGCAGCCTAAAGCCAGGCGCTACTAACTATGGCTACACCTTC. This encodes CASSLKPGATNYGYTF.

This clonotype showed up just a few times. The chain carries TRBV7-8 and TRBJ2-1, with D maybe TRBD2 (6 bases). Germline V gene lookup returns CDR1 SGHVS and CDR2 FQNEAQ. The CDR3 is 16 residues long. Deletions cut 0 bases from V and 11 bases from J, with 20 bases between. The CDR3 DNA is TGTGCCAGCAGCTTAGCGACAACATCCGGGACTCCTAAGCAGTTCTTC. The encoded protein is CASSLATTSGTPKQFF. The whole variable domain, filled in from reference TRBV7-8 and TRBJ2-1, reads GAGVSQSPRYKVAKRGQDVALRCDPISGHVSLFWYQQALGQGPEFLTYFQNEAQLDKSGLPSDRFFAERPEGSVSTLKIQRTQQEDSAVYLCASSLATTSGTPKQFFGPGTRLTVL.

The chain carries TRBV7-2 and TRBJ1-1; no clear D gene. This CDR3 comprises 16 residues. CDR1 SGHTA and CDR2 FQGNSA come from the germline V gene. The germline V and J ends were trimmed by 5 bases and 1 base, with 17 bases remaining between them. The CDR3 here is CASSLLSEPGNTEAFF. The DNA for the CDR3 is TGTGCCAGCAGCCTATTATCGGAGCCGGGGAACACTGAAGCTTTCTTT.

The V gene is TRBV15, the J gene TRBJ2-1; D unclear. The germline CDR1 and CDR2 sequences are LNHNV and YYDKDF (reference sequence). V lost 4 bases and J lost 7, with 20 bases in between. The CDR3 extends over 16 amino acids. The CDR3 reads CATSIGLGSLSNEQFF. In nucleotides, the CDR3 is TGTGCCACCAGCATAGGTCTAGGGTCATTATCAAATGAGCAGTTCTTC.

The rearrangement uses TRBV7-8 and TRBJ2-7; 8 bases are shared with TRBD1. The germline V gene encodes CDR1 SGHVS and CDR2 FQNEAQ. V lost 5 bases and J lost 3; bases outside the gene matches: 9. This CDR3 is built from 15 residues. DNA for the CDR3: TGTGCCAGCAGCGAGAACGGACAGGGCTACTACGAGCAGTACTTC. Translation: CASSENGQGYYEQYF.

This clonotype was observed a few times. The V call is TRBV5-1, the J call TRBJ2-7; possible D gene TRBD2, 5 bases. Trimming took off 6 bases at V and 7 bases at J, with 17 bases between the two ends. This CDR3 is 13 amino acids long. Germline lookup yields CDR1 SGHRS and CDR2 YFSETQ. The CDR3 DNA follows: TGCGCCAGCACCGACGGAGAGGGATGGGAGCAGTACTTC. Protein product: CASTDGEGWEQYF.

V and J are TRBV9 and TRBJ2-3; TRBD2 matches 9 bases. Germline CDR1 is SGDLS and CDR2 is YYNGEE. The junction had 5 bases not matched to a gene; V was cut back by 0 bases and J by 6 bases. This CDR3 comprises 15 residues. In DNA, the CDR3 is TGTGCCAGCAGCGTAGTGGCTAGCGGGACGGATACGCAGTATTTT. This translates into CASSVVASGTDTQYF. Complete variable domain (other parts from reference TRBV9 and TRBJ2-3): DSGVTQTPKHLITATGQRVTLRCSPRSGDLSVYWYQQSLDQGLQFLIQYYNGEERAKGNILERFSAQQFPDLHSELNLSSLELGDSALYFCASSVVASGTDTQYFGPGTRLTVL.

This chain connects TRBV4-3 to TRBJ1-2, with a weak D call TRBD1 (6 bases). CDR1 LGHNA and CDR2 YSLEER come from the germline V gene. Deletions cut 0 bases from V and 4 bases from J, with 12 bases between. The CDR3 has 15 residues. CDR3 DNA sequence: TGCGCCAGCAGCCAAGATAGAGGGGGGTTCTATGGCTACACCTTC. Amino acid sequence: CASSQDRGGFYGYTF.

The CDR3 region has the DNA TGCGCCAGCAGCCCGTCCGGACAGGGGGATTATCGCGAGCAGTTCTTC. Protein sequence: CASSPSGQGDYREQFF. This chain connects TRBV5-1 to TRBJ2-1; 10 positions match TRBD1. The germline V gene encodes CDR1 SGHRS and CDR2 YFSETQ. After removal of 4 bases from V and 10 bases from J, the junction contained 14 bases not matched to a gene. The CDR3 is 16 amino acids.

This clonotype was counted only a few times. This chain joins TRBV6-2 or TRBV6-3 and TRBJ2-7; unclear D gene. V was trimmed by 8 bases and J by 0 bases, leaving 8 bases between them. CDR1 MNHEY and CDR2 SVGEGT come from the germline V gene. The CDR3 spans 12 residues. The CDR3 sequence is CASQPSSYEQYF. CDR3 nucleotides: TGTGCCAGCCAGCCGAGCTCCTACGAGCAGTACTTC.